Below, 3 T cell receptor beta chains from the same sample are listed, as sequenced in a study of control samples from healthy donors and cancer patients. Profiled with immunoSEQ multiplex PCR; TCRdb holds only in-frame clones, not every one. Among some 210,000 clones, about 90% were seen once, and the ten largest hold 1.5% to 2%. Specimen: blood. These receptors were obtained from a man aged 25 to 45 in good health.

The chain recombines TRBV12-3 or TRBV12-4 with TRBJ1-1; the D gene is possibly TRBD1 (5 bases). The V end lost 4 bases, the J end lost 4 bases, and 10 bases lay between the germline ends. This CDR3 spans 13 amino acids. CDR3 DNA sequence: TGTGCCAGCAGTTCAGGGTTAGGCACTGAAGCTTTCTTT. Protein product: CASSSGLGTEAFF.

V gene TRBV29-1 combines with J gene TRBJ1-1; no firm D call. From germline, CDR1 is SQVTM and CDR2 ANQGSEA. The CDR3 loop spans 11 amino acids. The germline V and J ends were trimmed by 3 bases and 3 bases, with 5 bases remaining between them. The CDR3 protein is CSVELYTEAFF. The DNA of the CDR3 is TGCAGCGTTGAGCTGTACACTGAAGCTTTCTTT.

This chain uses TRBV3-1 (or the pseudogene TRBV3-2) with TRBJ2-7; D is unresolved. V dropped 0 bases and J dropped 9 bases, with 9 bases sitting between them. The CDR3 extends over 12 amino acids. Per the germline V gene, CDR1 is LGHDT and CDR2 is YNNKEL (reference sequence). In DNA form, the CDR3 reads TGTGCCAGCAGCCAAGACCTGGGATCGCAGTACTTC. Its translation is CASSQDLGSQYF.